Given below is one TCR beta chain in context. What this receptor recognizes is not known. No base quality information exists; no much larger clone differs at one position. V is reduced by 2 bases and J by 4 bases, leaving a spacing of 7 bases between them. The CDR3 sequence holds 13 residues, the cysteine and phenylalanine included. Only CDR3 DNA remains: 39 bases, in frame from the first base. Reading the germline V gene gives CDR1 SGHTA and CDR2 FQGTGA. The data are from a study of T cell responses to AZD1222 COVID-19 vaccine (dated by TCRdb to the early 2020s). About the study as a whole: Because spike-specific TCR depth and breadth did not differ between the two schedules, AZD1222 recipients who got a second dose at roughly 4 weeks were pooled with those who got a second dose at roughly 12 weeks. TCR sequencing was performed for 230 to 250 trial participants, of whom 200 to 220 were given two doses of AZD1222 and roughly 25 were given two doses of MenACWY control vaccine. Trial participants were enrolled into age subgroups of 18-55, 56-69 and 70-plus years, which contained around 150, 29 and 61 TCR-sequenced participants, respectively. General conclusions and limits of the study: Vaccine-associated CD4 TCRs spanned the whole spike protein, with dominant responses in regions 160-218 and 743-854. Only five to seven AZD1222 recipients were SARS-CoV-2 seropositive at baseline, limiting conclusions about previously exposed vaccinees. Participants were mostly white British, with more females than males. The authors suggested clonal diversity may have been underestimated. Reportedly, close to half of the unique spike-specific TCRs recognized epitopes lying outside the regions that are mutated in the B.1.351 and B.1.1.7 variants. Because no samples from the day 14 peak response were available, repertoires could be characterized only after the peak T cell response. The 56-69-year group was small, and its depth increase did not reach significance, likely because of low power. After two AZD1222 doses, both the breadth and the depth of spike-specific TCRs were significantly higher than at day 0 and than in MenACWY recipients.

Taken with the paper, the label for time point translates to: baseline before first vaccination. The vaccinee samples were drawn from two UK trials, COV001 and COV002, one of which was a single-blind randomized controlled phase 2/3 trial testing AZD1222 (ChAdOx1 nCoV-19) in healthy adults. Trial participant PBMC samples were collected at day 0 and day 28 after the second dose for TCRbeta chain sequencing. The CDR3 regions of human TCRbeta chains were analyzed by immunosequencing. The paper's data handling went like this. TCRs in the repertoires were matched against a reference library of SARS-CoV-2-specific TCRs that had been generated with the MIRA antigen-specificity platform. Breadth meant the fraction of unique TCRs that were SARS-CoV-2-associated, whereas depth meant the fraction of total T cells that were SARS-CoV-2-associated. Each spike-specific TCR was assigned to its reactive spike region and to a CD4 or CD8 class using the MIRA data. Log10-transformed breadth and depth values were compared by one-way ANOVA with Sidak's multiple comparisons tests. TCRdb retrieved this table from immuneACCESS and kept in-frame rearrangements only. Not all clones are present; in checked studies, unresolved V genes account for under half, and no reason is known for the remainder. From that table come the V and J calls and clone size; the DNA was used to work out D and trimming. The sample has under 200,000 clones on record, approximately 90% of them singletons. Of the sample, about 4.5% falls within the top ten clones.

The clonotype was recovered from an adult in good health. The chain is made from TRBV7-3 and TRBJ2-3, and the D gene may be TRBD2, 6 bases matching. Sequencing was performed on peripheral blood, taken on day 0 of AZD1222 vaccination. At the DNA level, the sequence is TGTGCCAGCAGCTTAGGGAGGTCAGATACGCAGTATTTT. Translated, this gives CASSLGRSDTQYF.